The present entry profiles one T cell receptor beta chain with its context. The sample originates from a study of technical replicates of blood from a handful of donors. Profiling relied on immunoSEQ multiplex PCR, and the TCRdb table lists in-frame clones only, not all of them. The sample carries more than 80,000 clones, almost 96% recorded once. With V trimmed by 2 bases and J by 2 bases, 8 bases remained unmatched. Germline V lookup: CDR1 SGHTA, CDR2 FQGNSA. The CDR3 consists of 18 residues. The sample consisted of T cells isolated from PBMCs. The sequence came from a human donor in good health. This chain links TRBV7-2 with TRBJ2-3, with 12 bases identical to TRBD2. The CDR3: CASSLKAPSGGATDTQYF. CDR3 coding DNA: TGTGCCAGCAGCTTAAAAGCGCCTAGCGGGGGGGCCACAGATACGCAGTATTTT.